The T cell receptor (beta chain) under discussion was sequenced for a study of T-cell memory formation after mild COVID-19. At the level of the study: In these data, TCR clusters were largely donor specific. Study results and limitations: CD4+ bias marked clones expanding day 15 to 37, unlike balanced contracting clones. Pre-infection memory already had some responding clones, implying cross-reactive memory joined.

This CDR3 has 16 residues. Trimming shortened V by 4 bases and J by 7 bases, and 22 bases separated the two germline ends. Germline CDR1 and CDR2: SGDLS and YYNGEE. TCRdb re-called the 5' RACE reads with MiXCR, one entry per CDR3 protein. The sample consists of 340,000 or so distinct CDR3 sequences, under 15% of them appearing once. On this clonotype itself: Its target is not known.

The rearrangement joins TRBV9 to TRBJ2-3; possible D gene TRBD1, 5 bases. Sequencing was done on a sample of PBMCs or a T cell subset sorted from them (not recorded which). The clonotype was recovered from a man younger than 35 who had mild COVID-19 (a few samples of this study predate the infection). Cell type and time point are not known. DNA for the CDR3: TGTGCCAGCAGCAAGGACATCGACCTTAACAGACATACGCAGTATTTT. Translation gives CASSKDIDLNRHTQYF.